This T cell receptor beta chain was obtained from a study of T-cell reconstitution after alpha-beta-depleted transplantation in children. This clonotype came up many times. This CDR3 has 16 amino acids. Preparation of the TCRbeta library involved a method that used unique molecular identifiers. MiXCR was run by TCRdb on the PCR reads, yielding one entry per CDR3 protein. This sample has 200,000 to 250,000 distinct CDR3 sequences, with 12% found just once. This receptor was identified in a human donor who donated a stem cell graft to a child with acute lymphoblastic leukemia. The rearrangement uses TRBV21-1 and TRBJ1-3; no DNA check was done on the table's D call, TRBD1. TRBV21-1 is labeled a pseudogene. The sequences come from PBMCs from the stem cell graft donor, collected from the stem cell graft. The CDR3 region is CASIKAFGNSGNTIYF. In nucleotides, the CDR3 is TGTGCCAGCATCAAAGCCTTCGGGAATTCTGGAAACACCATATATTTT.